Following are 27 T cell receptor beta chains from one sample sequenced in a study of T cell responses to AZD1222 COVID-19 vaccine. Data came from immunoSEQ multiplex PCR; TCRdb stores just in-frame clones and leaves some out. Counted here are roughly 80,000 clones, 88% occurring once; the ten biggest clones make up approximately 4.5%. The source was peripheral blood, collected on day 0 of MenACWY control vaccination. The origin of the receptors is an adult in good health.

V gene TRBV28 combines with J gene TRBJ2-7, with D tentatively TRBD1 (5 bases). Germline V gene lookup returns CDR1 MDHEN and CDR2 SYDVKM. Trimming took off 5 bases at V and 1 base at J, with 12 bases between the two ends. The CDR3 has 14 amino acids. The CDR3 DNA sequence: TGTGCCAGCAGTGCCGACCGGACATCCTACGAGCAGTACTTC. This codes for CASSADRTSYEQYF.

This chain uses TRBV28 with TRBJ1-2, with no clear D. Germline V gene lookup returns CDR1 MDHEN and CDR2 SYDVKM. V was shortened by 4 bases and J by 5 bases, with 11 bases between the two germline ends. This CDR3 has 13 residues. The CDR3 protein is CASSSKSQYGYTF. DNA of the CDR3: TGTGCCAGCAGTTCGAAATCACAGTATGGCTACACCTTC.

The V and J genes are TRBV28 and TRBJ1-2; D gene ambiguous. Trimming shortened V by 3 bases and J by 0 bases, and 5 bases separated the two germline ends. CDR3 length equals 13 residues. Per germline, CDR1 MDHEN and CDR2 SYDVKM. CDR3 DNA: TGTGCCAGCAGTTTCCAGTCTAACTATGGCTACACCTTC. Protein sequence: CASSFQSNYGYTF.

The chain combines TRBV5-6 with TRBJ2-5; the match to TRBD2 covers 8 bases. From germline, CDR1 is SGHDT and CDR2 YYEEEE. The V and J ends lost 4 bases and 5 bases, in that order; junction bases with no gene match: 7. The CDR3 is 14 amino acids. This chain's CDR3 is CASSPPGLGETQYF. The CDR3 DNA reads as TGTGCCAGCAGCCCGCCGGGACTAGGGGAGACCCAGTACTTC.

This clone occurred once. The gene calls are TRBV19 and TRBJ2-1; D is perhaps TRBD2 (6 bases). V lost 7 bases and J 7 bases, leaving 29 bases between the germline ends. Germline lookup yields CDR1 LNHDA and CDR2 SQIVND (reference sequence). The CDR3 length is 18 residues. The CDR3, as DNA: TGTGCCAGTACCCAATGGGTGGCGGTGGGGGGTACACGGAATGAGCAGTTCTTC. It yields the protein CASTQWVAVGGTRNEQFF.

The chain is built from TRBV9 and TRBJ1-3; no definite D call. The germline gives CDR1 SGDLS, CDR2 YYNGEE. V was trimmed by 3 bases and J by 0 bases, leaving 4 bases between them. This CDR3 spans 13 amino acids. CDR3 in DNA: TGTGCCAGCAGCGAACACTCTGGAAACACCATATATTTT. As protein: CASSEHSGNTIYF.

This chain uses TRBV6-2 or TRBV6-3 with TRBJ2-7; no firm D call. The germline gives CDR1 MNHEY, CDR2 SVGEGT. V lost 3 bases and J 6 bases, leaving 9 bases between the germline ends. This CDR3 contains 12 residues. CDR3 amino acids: CASSYGESEQYF. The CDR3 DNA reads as TGTGCCAGCAGTTATGGTGAGTCCGAGCAGTACTTC.

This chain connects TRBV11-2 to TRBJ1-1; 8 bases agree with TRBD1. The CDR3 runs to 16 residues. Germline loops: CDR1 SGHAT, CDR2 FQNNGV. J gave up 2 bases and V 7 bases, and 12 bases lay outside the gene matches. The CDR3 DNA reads TGTGCCAGCACCCCGTTCCAGGGGGCGCCCAACACTGAAGCTTTCTTT. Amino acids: CASTPFQGAPNTEAFF.

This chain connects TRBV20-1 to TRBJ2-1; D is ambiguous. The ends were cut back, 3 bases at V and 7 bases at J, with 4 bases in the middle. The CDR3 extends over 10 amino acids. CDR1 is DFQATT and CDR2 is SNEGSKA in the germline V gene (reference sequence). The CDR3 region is CSASTNEQFF. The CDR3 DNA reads TGCAGTGCTAGCACGAATGAGCAGTTCTTC.

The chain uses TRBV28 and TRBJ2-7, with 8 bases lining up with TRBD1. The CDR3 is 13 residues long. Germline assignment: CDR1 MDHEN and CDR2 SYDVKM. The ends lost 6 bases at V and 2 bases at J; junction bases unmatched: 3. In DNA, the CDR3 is TGTGCCAGCAGCAGGGGGCTTCCCTACGAGCAGTACTTC. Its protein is CASSRGLPYEQYF.

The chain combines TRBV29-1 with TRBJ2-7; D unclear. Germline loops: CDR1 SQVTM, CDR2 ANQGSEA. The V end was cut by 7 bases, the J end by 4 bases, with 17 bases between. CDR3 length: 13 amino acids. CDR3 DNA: TGCAGCGCACGGACGTCCCATGGTTACGAGCAGTACTTC. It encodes CSARTSHGYEQYF.

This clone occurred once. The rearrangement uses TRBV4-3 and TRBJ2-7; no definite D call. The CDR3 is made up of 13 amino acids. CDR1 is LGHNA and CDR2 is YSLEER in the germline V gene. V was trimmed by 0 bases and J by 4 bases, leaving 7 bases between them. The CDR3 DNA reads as TGCGCCAGCAGCCAAGATCAGTATTACGAGCAGTACTTC. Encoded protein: CASSQDQYYEQYF.

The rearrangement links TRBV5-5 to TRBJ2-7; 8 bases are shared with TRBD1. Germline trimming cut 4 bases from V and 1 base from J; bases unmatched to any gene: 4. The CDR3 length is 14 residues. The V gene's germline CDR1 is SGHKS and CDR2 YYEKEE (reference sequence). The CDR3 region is CASSVTGASYEQYF. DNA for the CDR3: TGTGCCAGCAGCGTGACAGGGGCATCCTACGAGCAGTACTTC.

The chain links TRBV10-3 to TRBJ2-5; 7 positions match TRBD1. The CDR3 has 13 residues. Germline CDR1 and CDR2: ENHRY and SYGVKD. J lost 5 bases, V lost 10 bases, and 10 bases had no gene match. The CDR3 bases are TGTGCCACCAACAGGGGCATTGGGGAGACCCAGTACTTC. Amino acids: CATNRGIGETQYF.

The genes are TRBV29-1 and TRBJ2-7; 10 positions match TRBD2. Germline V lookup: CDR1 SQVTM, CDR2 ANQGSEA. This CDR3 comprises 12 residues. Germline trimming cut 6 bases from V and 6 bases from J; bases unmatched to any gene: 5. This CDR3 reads CSVLGLAAEQYF. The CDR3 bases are TGCAGCGTCCTAGGACTAGCGGCCGAGCAGTACTTC.

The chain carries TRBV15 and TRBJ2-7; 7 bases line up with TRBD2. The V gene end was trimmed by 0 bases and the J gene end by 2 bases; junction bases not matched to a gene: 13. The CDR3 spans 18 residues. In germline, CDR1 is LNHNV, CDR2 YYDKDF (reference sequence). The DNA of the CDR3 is TGTGCCACCAGCAGAGAAAAATCGGGGCTAGCGGACCCCTACGAGCAGTACTTC. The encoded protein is CATSREKSGLADPYEQYF. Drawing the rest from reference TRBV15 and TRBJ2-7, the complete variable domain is DAMVIQNPRYQVTQFGKPVTLSCSQTLNHNVMYWYQQKSSQAPKLLFHYYDKDFNNEADTPDNFQSRRPNTSFCFLDIRSPGLGDTAMYLCATSREKSGLADPYEQYFGPGTRLTVT.

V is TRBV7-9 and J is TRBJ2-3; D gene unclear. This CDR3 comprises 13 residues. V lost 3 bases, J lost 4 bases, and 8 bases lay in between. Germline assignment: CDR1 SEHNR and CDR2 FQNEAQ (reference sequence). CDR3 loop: CASSLAVPDTQYF. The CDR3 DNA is TGTGCCAGCAGCTTGGCAGTCCCAGATACGCAGTATTTT.

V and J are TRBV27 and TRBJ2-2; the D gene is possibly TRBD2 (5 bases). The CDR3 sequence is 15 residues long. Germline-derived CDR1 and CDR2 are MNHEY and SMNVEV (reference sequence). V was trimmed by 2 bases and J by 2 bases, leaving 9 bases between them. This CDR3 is CASSLVGVNTGELFF. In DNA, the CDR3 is TGTGCCAGCAGTTTAGTGGGAGTAAACACCGGGGAGCTGTTTTTT.

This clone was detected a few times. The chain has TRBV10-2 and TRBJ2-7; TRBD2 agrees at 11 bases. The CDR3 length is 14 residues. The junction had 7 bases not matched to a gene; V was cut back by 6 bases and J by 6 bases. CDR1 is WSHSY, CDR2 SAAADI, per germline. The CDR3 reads CASSTTSGSIEQYF. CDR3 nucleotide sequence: TGCGCCAGCAGCACCACTAGCGGGAGTATCGAGCAGTACTTC.

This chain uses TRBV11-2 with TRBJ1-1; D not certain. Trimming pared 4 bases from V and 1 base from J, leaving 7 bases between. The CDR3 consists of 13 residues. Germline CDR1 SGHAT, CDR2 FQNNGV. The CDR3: CASSYSTNTEAFF. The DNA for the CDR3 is TGTGCCAGCAGCTACTCAACGAACACTGAAGCTTTCTTT.

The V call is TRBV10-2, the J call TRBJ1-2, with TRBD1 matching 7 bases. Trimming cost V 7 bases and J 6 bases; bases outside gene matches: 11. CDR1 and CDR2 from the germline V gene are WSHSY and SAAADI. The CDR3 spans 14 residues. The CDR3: CASKIDREGDGYTF. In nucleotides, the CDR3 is TGCGCCAGCAAAATTGACAGGGAAGGCGATGGCTACACCTTC.

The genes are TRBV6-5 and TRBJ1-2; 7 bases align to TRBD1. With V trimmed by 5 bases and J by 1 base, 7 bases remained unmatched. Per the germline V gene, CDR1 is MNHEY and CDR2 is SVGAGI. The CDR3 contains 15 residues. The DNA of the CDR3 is TGTGCCAGCAGTAGAGACGGGACAGTTAACTATGGCTACACCTTC. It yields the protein CASSRDGTVNYGYTF.

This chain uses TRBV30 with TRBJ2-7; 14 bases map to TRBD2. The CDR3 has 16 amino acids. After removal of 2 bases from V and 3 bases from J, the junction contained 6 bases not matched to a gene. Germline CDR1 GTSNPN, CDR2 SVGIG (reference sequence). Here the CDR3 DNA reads TGTGCCTGGAGTTATTATGGGACTAGCGGGAGCTACGAGCAGTACTTC. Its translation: CAWSYYGTSGSYEQYF.

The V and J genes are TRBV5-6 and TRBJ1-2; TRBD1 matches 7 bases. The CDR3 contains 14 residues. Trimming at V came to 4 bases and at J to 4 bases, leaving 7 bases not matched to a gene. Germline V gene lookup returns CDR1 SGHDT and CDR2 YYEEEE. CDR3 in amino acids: CASSQGGQLYGYTF. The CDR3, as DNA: TGTGCCAGCAGCCAGGGGGGACAACTCTATGGCTACACCTTC.

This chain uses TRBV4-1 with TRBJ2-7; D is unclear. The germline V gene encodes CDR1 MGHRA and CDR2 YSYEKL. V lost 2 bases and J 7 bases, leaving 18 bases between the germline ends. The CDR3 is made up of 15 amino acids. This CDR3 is CASSQLGDWALEQYF. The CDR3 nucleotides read TGCGCCAGCAGCCAACTGGGTGACTGGGCTTTGGAGCAGTACTTC.

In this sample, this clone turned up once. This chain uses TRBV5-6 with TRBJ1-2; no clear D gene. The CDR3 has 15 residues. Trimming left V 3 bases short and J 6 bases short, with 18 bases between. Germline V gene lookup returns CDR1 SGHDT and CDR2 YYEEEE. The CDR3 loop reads CASSSQSDGQDGYTF. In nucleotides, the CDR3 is TGTGCCAGCAGCTCGCAATCTGACGGCCAGGATGGCTACACCTTC.

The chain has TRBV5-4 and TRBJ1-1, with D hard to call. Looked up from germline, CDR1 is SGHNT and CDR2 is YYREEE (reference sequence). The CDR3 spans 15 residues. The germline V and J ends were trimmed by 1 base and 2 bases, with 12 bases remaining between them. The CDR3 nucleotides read TGTGCCAGCAGCTTGTCGGGCAGAAGTAACACTGAAGCTTTCTTT. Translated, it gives CASSLSGRSNTEAFF.